Listed here are 8 T cell receptor beta chains from one sample, sequenced in a study of OX40 agonist ivuxolimab in advanced cancers. The repertoire was sequenced with immunoSEQ multiplex PCR; TCRdb's copy has only in-frame clones and lacks some. Here the sample spans around 85,000 clones, 75% to 95% being singletons. The material sequenced was CD4+ or CD8+ T cells sorted from blood, taken in a trial of the OX40 agonist ivuxolimab. The receptors derive from an adult with an advanced solid tumor such as melanoma, head and neck, liver or kidney cancer.

The V and J genes are TRBV5-6 and TRBJ2-6; D call uncertain. CDR1 and CDR2 (germline): SGHDT, YYEEEE. The CDR3 has 14 residues. Trimming left V 3 bases short and J 0 bases short, with 4 bases between. The CDR3 protein is CASSSTSGANVLTF. For the CDR3, the DNA is TGTGCCAGCAGCTCAACCTCTGGGGCCAACGTCCTGACTTTC.

The chain carries TRBV21-1 and TRBJ1-6; the table's D call, TRBD1, was not checked against the DNA. TRBV21-1 is a pseudogene segment. The CDR3 extends over 19 amino acids. CDR3 DNA: TGTGCCAGCAGCAAACGAGGACAGGGTTATGGCCTTCGGAATTCACCCCTCCACTTT. This codes for CASSKRGQGYGLRNSPLHF.

The chain combines TRBV6-5 with TRBJ2-3; D uncertain. This CDR3 contains 16 residues. In germline, CDR1 is MNHEY, CDR2 SVGAGI. V lost 2 bases and J 1 base, leaving 13 bases between the germline ends. This chain's CDR3 is CASSYGWAQGTDTQYF. CDR3 DNA sequence: TGTGCCAGCAGTTACGGTTGGGCCCAGGGCACAGATACGCAGTATTTT.

This chain connects TRBV4-1 to TRBJ1-4, with D possibly being TRBD1 (6 bases). Between the trimmed V and J ends, which lost 0 bases and 7 bases, there was a span of 12 bases. The V gene's germline CDR1 is MGHRA and CDR2 YSYEKL. CDR3 length: 15 residues. CDR3 sequence reads: CASSQDRGLPEKLFF. CDR3 DNA sequence: TGCGCCAGCAGCCAAGATCGGGGGCTCCCTGAAAAACTGTTTTTT.

This chain uses TRBV30 with TRBJ1-4; 8 nucleotides line up with TRBD1. CDR1 is GTSNPN, CDR2 SVGIG, per germline (reference sequence). The CDR3 sequence is 12 residues long. The J segment lost 8 bases and the V segment lost 5 bases, leaving 4 bases of the junction unmatched. In DNA, the CDR3 is TGTGCCTGGGACAGGGGACGGGAAAAACTGTTTTTT. Translation gives CAWDRGREKLFF.

The V and J genes are TRBV2 and TRBJ2-1, with D uncertain. The V gene's germline CDR1 is SNHLY and CDR2 FYNNEI. The CDR3 runs 12 residues. Trimming stripped 4 bases from V and 4 bases from J, with 5 bases between. CDR3 protein: CASSVGYNEQFF. CDR3 bases: TGTGCCAGCAGTGTTGGTTACAATGAGCAGTTCTTC.

The chain is built from TRBV13 and TRBJ1-3; D remains ambiguous. This CDR3 has 15 residues. V lost 5 bases and J 0 bases, leaving 11 bases between the germline ends. The germline V gene encodes CDR1 PRHDT and CDR2 FYEKMQ (reference sequence). This chain's CDR3 is CASSPTTVSGNTIYF. The CDR3 nucleotides read TGTGCCAGCAGCCCTACGACCGTCTCTGGAAACACCATATATTTT. Combining the CDR3 with reference TRBV13 and TRBJ1-3 gives the whole variable domain AAGVIQSPRHLIKEKRETATLKCYPIPRHDTVYWYQQGPGQDPQFLISFYEKMQSDKGSIPDRFSAQQFSDYHSELNMSSLELGDSALYFCASSPTTVSGNTIYFGEGSWLTVV.

The chain employs TRBV6-5 and TRBJ2-7, with D possibly called TRBD1 or TRBD2 (5 bases each). Per the germline V gene, CDR1 is MNHEY and CDR2 is SVGAGI. The CDR3 sequence is 14 residues long. Trimming took 4 bases from V and 1 from J, leaving 11 bases between them. CDR3 DNA sequence: TGTGCCAGCAGTTTCGGGGCAAGGTCCTACGAGCAGTACTTC. It is translated as CASSFGARSYEQYF.